Below, 17 T cell receptor beta chains from the same sample are listed, as sequenced in a study of CD8+ T cells in alopecia areata (dated by TCRdb to the late 2010s). Libraries came from the immunoSEQ multiplex PCR assay. RNA was extracted from all samples and reverse transcribed into cDNA as template for TCR sequencing. TCRdb's version of the immuneACCESS table is confined to in-frame rearrangements and falls short of the full clone set. An unresolved V gene accounts for under half of the shortfall where checked; the remainder is of unknown origin. For this sample the table gives 150,000 to 200,000 clones, of which under 80% were detected only once. Together, the top ten hold about 1.3% of the sample. The sample's treatment or condition label, decoded: oral pan-JAK inhibitor, 5-10 mg twice daily. The input for sequencing was CD4+ T cells sorted from blood, taken at roughly week 49, from a patient treated with tofacitinib. These receptors were taken from a human donor with alopecia areata.

The rearrangement uses TRBV2 and TRBJ1-1; 9 bases fit TRBD1. The CDR3 spans 13 residues. Germline loops: CDR1 SNHLY, CDR2 FYNNEI. V lost 6 bases, J lost 1 base, and 0 bases stayed unmatched. The CDR3 sequence: CASRTGGNTEAFF. In nucleotides, the CDR3 is TGTGCCAGCAGGACAGGGGGGAACACTGAAGCTTTCTTT.

The rearrangement uses TRBV4-3 and TRBJ2-1, with TRBD1 matching 7 bases. CDR1 is LGHNA and CDR2 is YSLEER in the germline V gene. Germline trimming cut 0 bases from V and 5 bases from J; bases unmatched to any gene: 10. The CDR3 extends over 17 amino acids. The CDR3 sequence: CASSQDPYRQGDNEQFF. The CDR3 DNA follows: TGCGCCAGCAGCCAAGATCCATACCGACAGGGTGACAATGAGCAGTTCTTC.

The V call is TRBV19, the J call TRBJ1-1; no definite D call. Germline V gives CDR1 LNHDA, CDR2 SQIVND (reference sequence). V was clipped by 4 bases and J by 8 bases, with 8 bases between them. CDR3 size: 11 residues. The CDR3 protein is CASSRYREAFF. The CDR3 DNA sequence: TGTGCCAGTAGTAGGTATAGGGAAGCTTTCTTT. Based on the CDR3 plus reference TRBV19 and TRBJ1-1, the full variable domain is DGGITQSPKYLFRKEGQNVTLSCEQNLNHDAMYWYRQDPGQGLRLIYYSQIVNDFQKGDIAEGYSVSREKKESFPLTVTSAQKNPTAFYLCASSRYREAFFGQGTRLTVV.

This clone came up a few times. The chain uses TRBV4-3 and TRBJ2-5; D ambiguous. The better agreement between TRBJ2-7 and the DNA end casts doubt on the J call. CDR3 length: 15 amino acids. The germline gives CDR1 LGHNA, CDR2 YSLEER. The chain's CDR3 is CASSQDQGYGYEQYF. The DNA for the CDR3 is TGCGCCAGCAGCCAAGATCAAGGGTATGGCTACGAGCAGTACTTC.

The chain combines TRBV15 with TRBJ1-2; tentative D call: TRBD1 (5 bases). V was trimmed by 4 bases and J by 8 bases, leaving 14 bases between them. This CDR3 contains 13 residues. Germline lookup yields CDR1 LNHNV and CDR2 YYDKDF (reference sequence). The CDR3 protein is CATSNPQGLGYTF. In DNA form, the CDR3 reads TGTGCCACCAGCAACCCGCAGGGATTGGGCTACACCTTC.

The chain uses TRBV29-1 and TRBJ1-2; D not certain. CDR1 is SQVTM and CDR2 is ANQGSEA in the germline V gene. V gave up 6 bases and J gave up 7 bases, with 12 bases separating them. The CDR3 contains 11 residues. CDR3 bases: TGCAGCGTGCAGCCCGTAGGTGGCTACACCTTC. Residues: CSVQPVGGYTF.

The chain joins TRBV5-1 to TRBJ1-4; D unclear. Germline values: CDR1 SGHRS, CDR2 YFSETQ. The V end was cut by 6 bases, the J end by 4 bases, with 16 bases between. This CDR3 region has 15 residues. Here the CDR3 reads CASTLGSTSNEKLFF. The CDR3 DNA is TGCGCCAGCACCCTGGGCAGTACTAGTAATGAAAAACTGTTTTTT.

The chain is built from TRBV5-1 and TRBJ1-6, with 9 bases matching TRBD1. The CDR3 is 13 amino acids. J gave up 9 bases and V 4 bases, and 2 bases lay outside the gene matches. Per germline, CDR1 SGHRS and CDR2 YFSETQ. The CDR3 nucleotides are TGCGCCAGCAGCCCGGGACAGGGTTCACCCCTCCACTTT. It is translated as CASSPGQGSPLHF.

The chain carries TRBV5-1 and TRBJ2-1; tentatively, D is TRBD2 (6 bases). The CDR3 is 13 residues long. Germline V gene sequence: CDR1 SGHRS, CDR2 YFSETQ. V was trimmed by 4 bases and J by 12 bases, leaving 17 bases between them. CDR3 region: CASSEVGEVRQFF. CDR3 nucleotides: TGCGCCAGCAGCGAAGTCGGGGAGGTAAGGCAGTTCTTC.

On this clone itself: The junction differs from germline at one of its ends, possibly a read error. This same CDR3 is encoded by further DNA sequences in the sample. The rearrangement links TRBV30 to TRBJ1-1, with TRBD1 matching 7 bases. Looked up from germline, CDR1 is GTSNPN and CDR2 is SVGIG (reference sequence). This CDR3 contains 13 residues. CDR3 region: CAWTRQGPDEAFF. In DNA, the CDR3 is TGTGCTTGGACAAGACAGGGCCCGGATGAAGCTTTCTTT.

The chain uses TRBV7-9 and TRBJ2-1, with D perhaps TRBD1 (5 bases). The CDR3 is 15 residues long. CDR1 and CDR2 from the germline V gene are SEHNR and FQNEAQ (reference sequence). Trimming took off 3 bases at V and 6 bases at J, with 15 bases between the two ends. The CDR3 is CASSFQGQGSNEQFF. The CDR3 DNA is TGTGCCAGCAGCTTTCAGGGTCAGGGAAGCAATGAGCAGTTCTTC.

This rearrangement joins TRBV2 to TRBJ2-7; the D is unclear. Germline V gives CDR1 SNHLY, CDR2 FYNNEI. Trimming shortened V by 7 bases and J by 0 bases, and 16 bases separated the two germline ends. CDR3 size: 15 residues. The CDR3 spells CASTLRGGGSYEQYF. DNA of the CDR3: TGTGCCAGCACCCTCCGCGGCGGCGGCTCCTACGAGCAGTACTTC.

The CDR3 DNA follows: TGCGCCAGCAGCTATCGACTAGCGGCGAACACCGGGGAGCTGTTTTTT. Its translation is CASSYRLAANTGELFF. This chain joins TRBV5-1 and TRBJ2-2; 9 bases are shared with TRBD2. V trimming: 3 bases; J trimming: 0 bases; junction bases outside the gene matches: 3. From germline, CDR1 is SGHRS and CDR2 YFSETQ. The length of the CDR3 is 16 residues.

J is TRBJ1-2 and V is TRBV9; D call uncertain. The CDR3 covers 13 residues. Per germline, CDR1 SGDLS and CDR2 YYNGEE. The ends were cut back, 0 bases at V and 1 base at J, with 4 bases in the middle. Here the CDR3 DNA reads TGTGCCAGCAGCGTAGGTGATAACTATGGCTACACCTTC. Its protein is CASSVGDNYGYTF.

The chain couples TRBV4-1 to TRBJ2-3; the D is unclear. The CDR3 extends over 15 amino acids. CDR1 and CDR2 (germline): MGHRA, YSYEKL. V lost 0 bases and J 1 base, leaving 8 bases between the germline ends. CDR3 sequence reads: CASSQDWQGTDTQYF. CDR3 nucleotides: TGCGCCAGCAGCCAAGATTGGCAGGGCACAGATACGCAGTATTTT.

This rearrangement joins TRBV21-1 to TRBJ2-7; TRBD2, the table's D call, lacks a check against the DNA. TRBV21-1 is designated a pseudogene. The CDR3 extends over 13 amino acids. CDR3 protein: CASTSKWRGRQYF. The DNA for the CDR3 is TGTGCCAGCACCTCAAAGTGGCGGGGCAGGCAGTACTTC.

In its sample, this clone was seen a few times. The J gene is TRBJ2-5, the V gene TRBV5-1; D gene uncertain. Per germline, CDR1 SGHRS and CDR2 YFSETQ. The CDR3 is made up of 14 amino acids. The V end lost 0 bases, the J end lost 1 base, and 7 bases lay between the germline ends. CDR3 region: CASSLGAGQETQYF. The CDR3 DNA reads as TGCGCCAGCAGCTTGGGGGCAGGCCAAGAGACCCAGTACTTC.